These 21 T cell receptor beta chains were all obtained from the same sample, sequenced in a study of regulatory T cells in long-lasting Graves disease. According to the study, TCR beta libraries were built with iRepertoire HTBI primers and CDR3-region Arm-PCR. TCRdb fed the multiplex PCR reads into MiXCR, producing one record per CDR3 protein. The table lists 300,000 to 500,000 distinct CDR3 sequences, around 20% of them singletons. This sample's time point: persistent/refractory GD, antithyroid drugs over 5 years with positive TRAb. Following extraction of RNA from PBMCs, that RNA was used to make the TCR library. Here the sequenced sample was peripheral blood mononuclear cells (PBMCs), taken when the disease was refractory, from a patient treated with antithyroid drugs. The receptor set was obtained from a female donor with Graves disease.

In this sample, this clonotype turned up a few times. For the CDR3, the DNA is TGTGCCAGTAGTACCCTGGACACCGGGGAGCTGTTTTTT. Translating gives CASSTLDTGELFF. This chain uses TRBV19 with TRBJ2-2; the D is unclear. Germline CDR1 reads LNHDA; CDR2 reads SQIVND (reference sequence). V lost 4 bases and J 3 bases, leaving 6 bases between the germline ends. The CDR3 spans 13 residues.

This clonotype appeared many times. DNA of the CDR3: TGTGCCTGGAGTCTATCAGGGGATACTGAAGCTTTCTTT. The encoded protein is CAWSLSGDTEAFF. The gene calls are TRBV30 and TRBJ1-1; possible D gene TRBD1, 6 bases. V was trimmed by 2 bases and J by 5 bases, leaving 12 bases between them. CDR1 is GTSNPN and CDR2 is SVGIG in the germline V gene (reference sequence). The CDR3 is made up of 13 amino acids.

This chain uses TRBV28 with TRBJ1-5; D perhaps matches TRBD1 (5 bases). Germline CDR1 MDHEN, CDR2 SYDVKM. Trimming stripped 5 bases from V and 3 bases from J, with 20 bases between. This CDR3 spans 17 amino acids. The CDR3 sequence is CASSQHMGVGNNQPQHF. CDR3 bases: TGTGCCAGCAGTCAACACATGGGGGTAGGGAACAATCAGCCCCAGCATTTT.

This clonotype occurred many times. The chain joins TRBV13 to TRBJ2-7; D uncertain. Between the trimmed V and J ends, which lost 6 bases and 6 bases, there was a span of 12 bases. The CDR3 is 12 amino acids. The germline V gene has CDR1 PRHDT and CDR2 FYEKMQ (reference sequence). DNA of the CDR3: TGTGCCAGCAGGTGGGGTGGTGGCGAGCAGTACTTC. Protein: CASRWGGGEQYF.

This clonotype came up many times. This chain connects TRBV12-3 or TRBV12-4 to TRBJ2-5, with D unresolved. The CDR3 has 11 amino acids. Trimming left V 5 bases short and J 5 bases short, with 6 bases between. This CDR3 is CASSQLETQYF. CDR3 coding DNA: TGTGCCAGCAGTCAACTCGAGACCCAGTACTTC.

V and J are TRBV7-6 and TRBJ1-1; no clear D. Trimming removed 3 bases from V and 1 base from J, with 9 bases in between. CDR3 size: 14 residues. The germline V gene encodes CDR1 SGHVS and CDR2 FNYEAQ. CDR3 region: CASSFGRQNTEAFF. The CDR3 DNA reads as TGTGCCAGCAGCTTCGGCCGGCAGAACACTGAAGCTTTCTTT.

This clonotype was seen at least ten times. The chain carries TRBV20-1 and TRBJ2-7, with D perhaps TRBD1 (6 bases). This CDR3 comprises 13 residues. Germline V gene lookup returns CDR1 DFQATT and CDR2 SNEGSKA (reference sequence). Trimming stripped 2 bases from V and 3 bases from J, with 11 bases between. The CDR3 loop is CSARLGHGYEQYF. The DNA for the CDR3 is TGCAGTGCTAGATTGGGACACGGCTACGAGCAGTACTTC.

This chain links TRBV20-1 with TRBJ1-2; D is unclear. V lost 6 bases to trimming and J lost 6 bases, with 14 bases between them. The CDR3 is made up of 12 amino acids. Looked up from germline, CDR1 is DFQATT and CDR2 is SNEGSKA (reference sequence). CDR3 sequence (DNA): TGCAGTGCCCAACTCGGACGGGATGGCTACACCTTC. It translates to CSAQLGRDGYTF.

V gene TRBV10-1 combines with J gene TRBJ2-2; 13 nucleotides line up with TRBD2. Germline V gene lookup returns CDR1 WNHNN and CDR2 SYGVQD (reference sequence). CDR3 length: 17 residues. Losses at the gene ends were 8 bases for V and 5 bases for J; bases not matched to a gene: 11. The CDR3 sequence: CASLGLAGAILTGELFF. CDR3 bases: TGCGCCAGCCTCGGACTAGCGGGAGCGATCCTGACCGGGGAGCTGTTTTTT.

This clonotype showed up many times. The rearrangement uses TRBV12-3 or TRBV12-4 and TRBJ1-2; perhaps TRBD1 as D (6 bases). V shed 5 bases and J shed 1 base, with 11 bases lying between them. CDR3 length: 14 amino acids. CDR3 in amino acids: CASSAGEYNYGYTF. CDR3 in DNA: TGTGCCAGCAGTGCAGGGGAGTATAACTATGGCTACACCTTC.

This clonotype was detected ten times or more. This chain joins TRBV11-2 and TRBJ1-1; 8 positions agree with TRBD1. CDR3 size: 15 residues. Germline-derived CDR1 and CDR2 are SGHAT and FQNNGV. The junction had 6 bases not matched to a gene; V was cut back by 3 bases and J by 3 bases. DNA of the CDR3: TGTGCCAGCAGCTTTAGCGACAGGGGTCACACTGAAGCTTTCTTT. Translated, it gives CASSFSDRGHTEAFF.

This clonotype was picked up a small number of times. The chain is built from TRBV7-2 and TRBJ1-5; D possibly corresponds to TRBD1 (5 bases). Germline V gene data show CDR1 as SGHTA and CDR2 as FQGNSA. V shed 0 bases and J shed 2 bases, with 11 bases lying between them. This CDR3 is built from 16 residues. The CDR3 nucleotides are TGTGCCAGCAGCTTAGCAGGGGCGGGCGGCAATCAGCCCCAGCATTTT. Translating gives CASSLAGAGGNQPQHF.

In its sample, this clonotype was seen many times. The rearrangement joins TRBV28 to TRBJ2-5; either TRBD1 or TRBD2 may fit D (5 bases each). Germline-derived CDR1 and CDR2 are MDHEN and SYDVKM. Trimming pared 6 bases from V and 2 bases from J, leaving 16 bases between. CDR3 size: 15 residues. The CDR3 DNA reads as TGTGCCAGCAGCCGTAGCACAGGCGGGCAAGAGACCCAGTACTTC. It specifies CASSRSTGGQETQYF.

This chain connects TRBV7-9 to TRBJ1-1, with 10 bases that match TRBD1. Germline loops: CDR1 SEHNR, CDR2 FQNEAQ (reference sequence). The trim removed 5 bases at V and 8 bases at J, leaving 2 bases unmatched. The CDR3 has 12 residues. Written as DNA, the CDR3 is TGTGCCAGCAGCCCGGGACAGGGGGAAGCTTTCTTT. Translation gives CASSPGQGEAFF.

This clonotype was recorded a few times. The gene calls are TRBV29-1 and TRBJ2-7; 9 bases align to TRBD2. V lost 1 base, J lost 7 bases, and 8 bases stayed unmatched. The CDR3 loop spans 14 amino acids. The germline V gene encodes CDR1 SQVTM and CDR2 ANQGSEA. The CDR3 DNA sequence: TGCAGCGTTGAAGGAGGGCTAGCGGGAATAGAGCAGTACTTC. This codes for CSVEGGLAGIEQYF.

As to this clonotype: This may come from a read error, since a much larger clone is one base off. It is likely a read error, because the conserved phenylalanine at the end of the CDR3 is missing. V usage is TRBV12-3 or TRBV12-4 and J usage is TRBJ2-2; D is unresolved. This CDR3 spans 13 amino acids. V was cut by 5 bases and J by 7 bases, with 11 bases left in between. CDR3 amino acids: CASSRASGGELFL. The CDR3, as DNA: TGTGCCAGCAGTAGGGCGAGTGGCGGGGAGCTGTTTCTT.

This clonotype showed up many times. The chain has TRBV18 and TRBJ1-2; 8 bases agree with TRBD1. This CDR3 has 12 residues. The junction had 0 bases not matched to a gene; V was cut back by 3 bases and J by 6 bases. CDR1 is KGHSH, CDR2 LQKENI, per germline. The CDR3 region is CASSPTGDGYTF. CDR3 DNA sequence: TGTGCCAGCTCACCGACAGGGGATGGCTACACCTTC.

This clonotype was recorded a few times. CDR3 DNA sequence: TGCAGTGCACCGACAGAAAACTATGGCTACACCTTC. Amino acid sequence: CSAPTENYGYTF. The chain couples TRBV20-1 to TRBJ1-2, with D perhaps TRBD1 (5 bases). The CDR3 consists of 12 residues. V was cut by 6 bases and J by 2 bases, with 10 bases left in between. Germline loops: CDR1 DFQATT, CDR2 SNEGSKA (reference sequence).

This clonotype has ten or more counts. The chain employs TRBV4-3 and TRBJ2-5; 9 nucleotides line up with TRBD1. Looked up from germline, CDR1 is LGHNA and CDR2 is YSLEER. V lost 2 bases and J lost 5; bases outside the gene matches: 6. This CDR3 comprises 15 residues. DNA for the CDR3: TGCGCCAGCAGCCAACTACAGGGGGCGTTGGAGACCCAGTACTTC. Protein product: CASSQLQGALETQYF.

The gene calls are TRBV19 and TRBJ2-6, with a possible D match to TRBD1 (6 bases). CDR1 is LNHDA and CDR2 is SQIVND in the germline V gene (reference sequence). Between the trimmed V and J ends, which lost 5 bases and 1 base, there was a span of 18 bases. The CDR3 sequence is 18 residues long. As DNA, the CDR3 is TGTGCCAGTAGTCCCCGAGGGGGTCCGTCATCTGGGGCCAACGTCCTGACTTTC. This translates into CASSPRGGPSSGANVLTF.

As regards this clonotype: It may be a read error: a sequence one base away is much more abundant. The chain couples TRBV6-2 or TRBV6-3 to TRBJ1-1; a weak D match, TRBD1 (5 bases). CDR1 and CDR2 from the germline V gene are MNHEY and SVGEGT. The CDR3 spans 13 residues. The V and J ends lost 11 bases and 1 base respectively, with 14 bases between them. CDR3 residues: CAGKDKPNTEAFF. The CDR3 nucleotides are TGTGCCGGCAAGGACAAACCGAACACTGAAGCTTTCTTT.